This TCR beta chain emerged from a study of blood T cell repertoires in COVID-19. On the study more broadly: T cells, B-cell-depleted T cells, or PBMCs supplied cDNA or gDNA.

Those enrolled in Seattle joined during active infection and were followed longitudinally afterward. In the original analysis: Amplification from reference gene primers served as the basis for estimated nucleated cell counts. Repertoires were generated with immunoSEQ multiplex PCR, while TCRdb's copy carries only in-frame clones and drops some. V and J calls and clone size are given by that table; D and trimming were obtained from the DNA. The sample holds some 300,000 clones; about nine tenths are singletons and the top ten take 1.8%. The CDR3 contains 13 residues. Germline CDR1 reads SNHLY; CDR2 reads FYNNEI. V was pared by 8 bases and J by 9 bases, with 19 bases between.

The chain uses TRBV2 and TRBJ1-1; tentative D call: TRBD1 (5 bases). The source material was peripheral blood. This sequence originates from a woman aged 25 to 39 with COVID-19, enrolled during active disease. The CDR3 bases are TGTGCCAGCGGGTCGAGCGGGACTGGGAAAGCTTTCTTT. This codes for CASGSSGTGKAFF.